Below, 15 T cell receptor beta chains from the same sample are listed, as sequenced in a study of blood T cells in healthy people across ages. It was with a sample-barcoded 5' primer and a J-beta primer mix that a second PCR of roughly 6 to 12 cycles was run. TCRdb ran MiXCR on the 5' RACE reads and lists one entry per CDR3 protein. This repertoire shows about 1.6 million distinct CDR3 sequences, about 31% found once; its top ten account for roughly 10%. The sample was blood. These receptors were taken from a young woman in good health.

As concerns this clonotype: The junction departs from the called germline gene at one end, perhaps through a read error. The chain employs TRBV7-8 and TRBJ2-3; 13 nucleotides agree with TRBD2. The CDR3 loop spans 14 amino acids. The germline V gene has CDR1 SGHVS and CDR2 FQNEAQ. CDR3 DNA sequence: TGTGCCGGCAGCACTAGCGGGGGGGGAGATACGCAGTATTTT. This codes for CAGSTSGGGDTQYF.

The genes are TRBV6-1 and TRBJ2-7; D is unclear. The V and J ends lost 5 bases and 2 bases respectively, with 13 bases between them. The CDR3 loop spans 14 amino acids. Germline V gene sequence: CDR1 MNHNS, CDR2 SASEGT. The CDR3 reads CASSLGPQTYEQYF. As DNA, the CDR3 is TGTGCCAGCAGTTTGGGTCCCCAGACCTACGAGCAGTACTTC.

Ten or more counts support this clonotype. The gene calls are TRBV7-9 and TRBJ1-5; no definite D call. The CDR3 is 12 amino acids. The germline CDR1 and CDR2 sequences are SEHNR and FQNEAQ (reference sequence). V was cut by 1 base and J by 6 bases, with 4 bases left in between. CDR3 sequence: CASSLDSQPQHF. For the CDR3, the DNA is TGTGCCAGCAGCTTAGACTCTCAGCCCCAGCATTTT.

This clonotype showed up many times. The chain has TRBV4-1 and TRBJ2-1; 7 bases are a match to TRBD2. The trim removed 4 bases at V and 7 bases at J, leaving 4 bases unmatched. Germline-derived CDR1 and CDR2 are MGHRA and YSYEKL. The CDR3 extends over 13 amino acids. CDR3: CASSPWGGNEQFF. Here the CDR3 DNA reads TGCGCCAGCAGCCCGTGGGGGGGGAATGAGCAGTTCTTC.

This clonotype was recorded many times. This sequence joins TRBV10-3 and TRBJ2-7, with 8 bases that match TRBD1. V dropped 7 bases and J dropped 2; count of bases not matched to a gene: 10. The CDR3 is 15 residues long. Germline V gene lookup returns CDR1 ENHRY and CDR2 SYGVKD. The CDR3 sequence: CAINSGTGGTYEQYF. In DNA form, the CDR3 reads TGTGCCATCAACTCGGGGACAGGCGGGACCTACGAGCAGTACTTC.

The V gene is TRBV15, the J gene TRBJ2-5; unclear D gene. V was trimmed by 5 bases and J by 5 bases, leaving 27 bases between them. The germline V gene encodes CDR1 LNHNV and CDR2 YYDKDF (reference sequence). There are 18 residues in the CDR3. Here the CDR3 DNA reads TGTGCCACCAGCGACCCTTTTTCCGGGCCCCCCTTATACGAGACCCAGTACTTC. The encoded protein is CATSDPFSGPPLYETQYF.

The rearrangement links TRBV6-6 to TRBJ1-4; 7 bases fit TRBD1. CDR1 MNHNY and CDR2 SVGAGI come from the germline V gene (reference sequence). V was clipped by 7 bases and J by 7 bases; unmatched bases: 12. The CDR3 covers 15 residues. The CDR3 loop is CASTLTGTESEKLFF. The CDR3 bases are TGTGCCAGCACCTTAACCGGGACAGAGAGTGAAAAACTGTTTTTT.

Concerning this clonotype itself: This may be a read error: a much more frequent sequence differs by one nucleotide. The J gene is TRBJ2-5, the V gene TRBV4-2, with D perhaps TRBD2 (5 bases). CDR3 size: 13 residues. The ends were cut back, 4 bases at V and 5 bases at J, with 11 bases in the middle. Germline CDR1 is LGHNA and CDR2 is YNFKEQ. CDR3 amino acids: CASSLSVWETQYF. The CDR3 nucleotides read TGTGCCAGCAGCCTTAGCGTTTGGGAGACCCAGTACTTC.

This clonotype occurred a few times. The CDR3 sequence: CASSSDSTNEKLFF. CDR3 in DNA: TGCGCCAGCAGCTCGGACAGCACTAATGAAAAACTGTTTTTT. V usage is TRBV5-1 and J usage is TRBJ1-4, with D possibly being TRBD1 (6 bases). The CDR3 runs 14 residues. Deletions cut 3 bases from V and 2 bases from J, with 8 bases between. CDR1 is SGHRS and CDR2 is YFSETQ in the germline V gene.

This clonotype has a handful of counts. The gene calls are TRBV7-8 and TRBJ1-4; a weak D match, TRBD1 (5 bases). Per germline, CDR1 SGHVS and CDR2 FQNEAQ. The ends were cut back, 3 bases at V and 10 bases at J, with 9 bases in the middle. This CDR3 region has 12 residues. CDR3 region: CASSLGGGKLFF. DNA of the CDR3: TGTGCCAGCAGCTTGGGGGGGGGAAAACTGTTTTTT.

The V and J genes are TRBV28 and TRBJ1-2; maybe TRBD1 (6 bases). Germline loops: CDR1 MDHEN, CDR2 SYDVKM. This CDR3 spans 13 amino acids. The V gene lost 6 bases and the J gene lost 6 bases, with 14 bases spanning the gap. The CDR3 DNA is TGTGCCAGCAGACCTACAGGGAGAAATGGCTACACCTTC. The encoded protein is CASRPTGRNGYTF.

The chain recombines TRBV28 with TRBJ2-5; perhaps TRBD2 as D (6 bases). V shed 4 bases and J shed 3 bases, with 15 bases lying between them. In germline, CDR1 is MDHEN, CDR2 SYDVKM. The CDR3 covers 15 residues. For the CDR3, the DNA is TGTGCCAGCAGTTCGACGGGAGCCGGGAAAGAGACCCAGTACTTC. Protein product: CASSSTGAGKETQYF.

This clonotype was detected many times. The CDR3 region has the DNA TGCAGCGTTGAGTGGGGAACCCTGCAGTACTTC. This gives the protein CSVEWGTLQYF. The genes are TRBV29-1 and TRBJ2-7; D gene uncertain. V was pared by 3 bases and J by 9 bases, with 12 bases between. The CDR3 consists of 11 residues. The V gene's germline CDR1 is SQVTM and CDR2 ANQGSEA.

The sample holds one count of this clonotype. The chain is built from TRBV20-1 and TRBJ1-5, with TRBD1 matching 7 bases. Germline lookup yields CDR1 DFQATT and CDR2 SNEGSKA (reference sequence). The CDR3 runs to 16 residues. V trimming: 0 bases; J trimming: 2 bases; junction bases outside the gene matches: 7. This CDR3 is CSARDGAGGGNQPQHF. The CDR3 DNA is TGCAGTGCTAGAGATGGGGCAGGGGGAGGCAATCAGCCCCAGCATTTT.

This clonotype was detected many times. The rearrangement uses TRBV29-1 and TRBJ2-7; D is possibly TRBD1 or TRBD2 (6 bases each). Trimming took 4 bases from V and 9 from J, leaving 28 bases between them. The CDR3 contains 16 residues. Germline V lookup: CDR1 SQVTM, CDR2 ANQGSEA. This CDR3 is CSVAIRTEGLPQVQYF. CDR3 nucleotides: TGCAGCGTTGCGATCAGGACAGAGGGACTTCCCCAGGTGCAGTACTTC.